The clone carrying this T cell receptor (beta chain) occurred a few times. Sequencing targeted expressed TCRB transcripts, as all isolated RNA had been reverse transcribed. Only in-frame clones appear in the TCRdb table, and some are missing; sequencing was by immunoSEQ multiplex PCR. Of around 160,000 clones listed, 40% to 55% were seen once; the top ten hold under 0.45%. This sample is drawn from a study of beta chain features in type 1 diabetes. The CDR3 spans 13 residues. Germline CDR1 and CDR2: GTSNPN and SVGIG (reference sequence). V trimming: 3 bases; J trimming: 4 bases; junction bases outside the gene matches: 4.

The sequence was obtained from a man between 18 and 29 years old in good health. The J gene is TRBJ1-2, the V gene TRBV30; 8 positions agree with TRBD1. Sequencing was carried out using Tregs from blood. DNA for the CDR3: TGTGCCTGGAGCCAGGGGGCAGGCTATGGCTACACCTTC. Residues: CAWSQGAGYGYTF.